The clone carrying this T cell receptor beta chain has at least ten counts. The sample originates from a study of T-cell reconstitution after alpha-beta-depleted transplantation in children. V shed 4 bases and J shed 7 bases, with 14 bases lying between them. CDR3 length: 13 residues. Germline V gives CDR1 LNHDA, CDR2 SQIVND (reference sequence). Construction of the TCRbeta library involved unique molecular identifiers. TCRdb processed the PCR reads anew with MiXCR; each CDR3 protein has one entry. The data hold hundreds of thousands of distinct CDR3 sequences, with around 10% observed a single time. The V call is TRBV19, the J call TRBJ2-7; D is perhaps TRBD1 (6 bases). Material: peripheral blood, obtained 180 days after TCRalphabeta/CD19-depleted stem cell transplant. This TCR was sampled from a male patient between 2 and 9 years old who had a stem cell transplant for chronic granulomatous disease, so the T cells may come from the graft donor. The CDR3 DNA reads TGTGCCAGTAGTAGTCCAGCAGGGGTTGAGCAGTACTTC. Its translation: CASSSPAGVEQYF.